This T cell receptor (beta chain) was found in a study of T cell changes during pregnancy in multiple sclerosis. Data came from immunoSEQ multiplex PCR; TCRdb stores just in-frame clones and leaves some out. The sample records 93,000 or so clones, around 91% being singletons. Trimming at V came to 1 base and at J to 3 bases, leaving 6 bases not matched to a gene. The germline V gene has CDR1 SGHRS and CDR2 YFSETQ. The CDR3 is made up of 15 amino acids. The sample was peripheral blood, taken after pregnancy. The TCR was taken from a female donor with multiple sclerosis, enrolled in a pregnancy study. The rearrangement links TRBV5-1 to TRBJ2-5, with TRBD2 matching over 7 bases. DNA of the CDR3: TGCGCCAGCAGCTTGAGCGGGATAGAGGAAGAGACCCAGTACTTC. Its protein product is CASSLSGIEEETQYF.